The rows below give T cell receptor beta chains drawn from one sample of a study of T cells in Graves' hyperthyroidism and ophthalmopathy. TCRdb re-derived calls from the multiplex PCR reads in MiXCR, one entry per CDR3 protein. The sample shows 300,000 or so distinct CDR3 sequences, 21% of them seen only once. Material for sequencing was blood. These receptor sequences come from a woman between 50 and 59 years old with Graves' hyperthyroidism. Both conserved end residues are part of each CDR3. Fields, in order: V gene, D gene, J gene, clone size, CDR3 DNA, CDR3 protein. D genes are given only for firm matches. Clone sizes are given selectively: once, few, many, or a class where the clone is expanded.

v_call: TRBV11-2
d_call: NA
j_call: TRBJ2-1
clone_size: NA
cdr3_nt: TGTGCCAGCAGCTTAATGGCAGGGTTAGGCAATGAGCAGTTCTTC
cdr3_aa: CASSLMAGLGNEQFF

v_call: TRBV5-1
d_call: TRBD2
j_call: TRBJ2-2
clone_size: many
cdr3_nt: TGCGCCAGCAGCTTGGCCGCGGGGGACCGAACGAACACCGGGGAGCTGTTTTTT
cdr3_aa: CASSLAAGDRTNTGELFF

v_call: TRBV14
d_call: NA
j_call: TRBJ1-1
clone_size: many
cdr3_nt: TGTGCCAGCAGCGTCAGGGGGAACACTGAAGCTTTCTTT
cdr3_aa: CASSVRGNTEAFF

v_call: TRBV27
d_call: TRBD2
j_call: TRBJ2-2
clone_size: NA
cdr3_nt: TGTGCCAGCAGTTCGGGGACTAGCGGGGGGGGGAACACCGGGGAGCTGTTTTTT
cdr3_aa: CASSSGTSGGGNTGELFF

v_call: TRBV9
d_call: TRBD2
j_call: TRBJ2-5
clone_size: NA
cdr3_nt: TGTGCCAGCAGCGTAGGTGGGAGGGCGAGGACCCAGTACTTC
cdr3_aa: CASSVGGRARTQYF

v_call: TRBV20-1
d_call: NA
j_call: TRBJ2-7
clone_size: many
cdr3_nt: TGCAGTGCTAGAGATCATGTGAGGGTCTACGAGCAGTACTTC
cdr3_aa: CSARDHVRVYEQYF

v_call: TRBV7-9
d_call: TRBD1
j_call: TRBJ1-1
clone_size: NA
cdr3_nt: TGTGCCAGCAGGTTGACAGGGGGCTTAGAAGGAGCTTTCTTT
cdr3_aa: CASRLTGGLEGAFF

v_call: TRBV12-3/TRBV12-4
d_call: TRBD2
j_call: TRBJ2-2
clone_size: many
cdr3_nt: TGTGCGACTAGCGTTACCCCGAACACCGGGGAGCTGTTTTTT
cdr3_aa: CATSVTPNTGELFF

v_call: TRBV5-1
d_call: TRBD2
j_call: TRBJ2-7
clone_size: few
cdr3_nt: TGCGCCAGCAGCCCGAAGGCGGGGGGAACCTACGAGCAGTACTTC
cdr3_aa: CASSPKAGGTYEQYF

v_call: TRBV2
d_call: NA
j_call: TRBJ1-5
clone_size: NA
cdr3_nt: TGTGCCAGCAGCTTGGCAGGGAGCAGTCAGCCCCAGCATTTT
cdr3_aa: CASSLAGSSQPQHF